This TCR beta chain was observed in a study of OX40 agonist ivuxolimab in advanced cancers. This table comes from immunoSEQ multiplex PCR, and its TCRdb copy is limited to in-frame clones, with some not included. The sample lists 75,000 to 100,000 clones; just over 90% were seen once. The V end was cut by 8 bases, the J end by 4 bases, with 18 bases between. The CDR3 sequence is 15 residues long. Germline CDR1 and CDR2: MNHNS and SASEGT. The cohort excluded patients with autoimmune disease history or systemic immunosuppression. Sample: CD4+ or CD8+ T cells sorted from blood, taken in a trial of the OX40 agonist ivuxolimab. The chain joins TRBV6-1 to TRBJ1-5; D may be TRBD1 (5 bases). The sequence was collected from an adult with an advanced solid tumor such as melanoma, head and neck, liver or kidney cancer. CDR3 amino acids: CASRGSGPENQPQHF. Written as DNA, the CDR3 is TGTGCCAGCCGTGGTTCGGGACCCGAAAATCAGCCCCAGCATTTT.